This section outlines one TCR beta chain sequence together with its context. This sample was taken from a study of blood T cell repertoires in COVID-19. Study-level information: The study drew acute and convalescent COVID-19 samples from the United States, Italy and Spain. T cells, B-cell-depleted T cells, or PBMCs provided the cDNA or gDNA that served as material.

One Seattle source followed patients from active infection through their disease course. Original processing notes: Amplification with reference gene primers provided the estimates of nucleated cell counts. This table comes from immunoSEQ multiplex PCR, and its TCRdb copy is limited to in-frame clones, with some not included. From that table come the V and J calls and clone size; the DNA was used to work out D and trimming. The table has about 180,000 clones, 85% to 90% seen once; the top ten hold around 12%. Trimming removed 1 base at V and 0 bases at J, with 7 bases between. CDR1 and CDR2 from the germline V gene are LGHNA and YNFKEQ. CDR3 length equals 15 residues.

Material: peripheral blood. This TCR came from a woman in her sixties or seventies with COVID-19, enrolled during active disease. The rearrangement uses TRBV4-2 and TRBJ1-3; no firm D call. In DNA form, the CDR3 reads TGTGCCAGCAGCCAAGCCGGGAGCTCTGGAAACACCATATATTTT. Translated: CASSQAGSSGNTIYF.